The present TCR beta chain was sequenced within a study of chemoradiotherapy in HPV16-positive cancers. Study context: Candidate HPV-specific clones and shared TCR motifs came from a couple of HPV16-positive patients. Study conclusions and caveats: Candidate HPV-specific clones and E7-related TCR motifs grew in tumor during treatment. For HPV16-positive patients, expanding HPV-responsive T cells associated with longer recurrence-free survival.

The junction had 8 bases not matched to a gene; V was cut back by 6 bases and J by 4 bases. This CDR3 region has 14 residues. Germline V gives CDR1 MNHNS, CDR2 SASEGT. Repertoires were sampled repeatedly during chemoradiotherapy. Sequencing was performed with immunoSEQ multiplex PCR; in TCRdb, only in-frame clones are kept and a portion is missing. This sample has approximately 11,000 clones; more than 75% occur once, and the top ten carry roughly 2%. As concerns this clone: Its matching antigen is unknown.

This specimen was taken from a patient who underwent chemoradiotherapy. The clonotype comes from a human donor with HPV-associated anogenital cancer. The V and J genes are TRBV6-1 and TRBJ1-1, with TRBD1 matching over 7 bases. The DNA of the CDR3 is TGTGCCAGCAGGGTCCAGGGGGAGGGCACTGAAGCTTTCTTT. This sequence encodes CASRVQGEGTEAFF.